A single sample gave rise to the 16 T cell receptor beta chains below, sequenced in a study of blood T cell repertoires in COVID-19 (dated by TCRdb to about 2020). The receptor library was made with the immunoSEQ multiplex PCR assay. TCRdb retrieved this table from immuneACCESS and kept in-frame rearrangements only. Not all clones are present; in checked studies, unresolved V genes account for under half, and no reason is known for the remainder. This sample has about 240,000 clones in its table, and around 86% of those were observed once. Together, the top ten hold around 11% of the sample. Specimen: peripheral blood. The receptors originated from a woman between 55 and 75 years old with active or convalescent COVID-19.

The chain combines TRBV9 with TRBJ2-7, with D possibly matching TRBD2 (6 bases). Germline lookup yields CDR1 SGDLS and CDR2 YYNGEE. Trimming took off 4 bases at V and 4 bases at J, with 18 bases between the two ends. The CDR3 is 15 amino acids. The DNA for the CDR3 is TGTGCCAGCAGCCCCCAGACCGGGGGTAAGTACGAGCAGTACTTC. It encodes CASSPQTGGKYEQYF.

The chain combines TRBV6-5 with TRBJ2-7; the D gene is possibly TRBD2 (7 bases). There are 15 residues in the CDR3. V lost 6 bases and J 7 bases, leaving 22 bases between the germline ends. CDR1 MNHEY and CDR2 SVGAGI come from the germline V gene. CDR3 bases: TGTGCCAGCAGGCCCCGGACTAGAGGGGGTGTAGAGCAGTACTTC. Residues: CASRPRTRGGVEQYF.

The chain links TRBV6-5 to TRBJ2-3; D remains ambiguous. The CDR3 extends over 13 amino acids. CDR1 and CDR2 from the germline V gene are MNHEY and SVGAGI. V dropped 7 bases and J dropped 4 bases, with 12 bases sitting between them. CDR3 loop: CASTLQTSDTQYF. As DNA, the CDR3 is TGTGCCAGCACCCTACAGACCTCAGATACGCAGTATTTT.

This clone is a singleton in its sample. The chain has TRBV9 and TRBJ1-4; no firm D call. The germline CDR1 and CDR2 sequences are SGDLS and YYNGEE. Trimming removed 5 bases from V and 5 bases from J, with 10 bases in between. The CDR3 is made up of 13 amino acids. DNA for the CDR3: TGTGCCAGCAGTGCCGACATGAATGAAAAACTGTTTTTT. Translated: CASSADMNEKLFF.

The V and J genes are TRBV6-5 and TRBJ2-7, with a weak D call TRBD1 (5 bases). Between the trimmed V and J ends, which lost 10 bases and 1 base, there was a span of 17 bases. Germline CDR1 reads MNHEY; CDR2 reads SVGAGI. There are 14 residues in the CDR3. In DNA form, the CDR3 reads TGTGCCACCAGCAGTGACAGCACATCCTACGAGCAGTACTTC. Its translation: CATSSDSTSYEQYF.

The V call is TRBV6-1, the J call TRBJ1-6; no definite D call. This CDR3 has 16 amino acids. Looked up from germline, CDR1 is MNHNS and CDR2 is SASEGT. Trimming stripped 3 bases from V and 0 bases from J, with 9 bases between. Here the CDR3 DNA reads TGTGCCAGCAGTGACGCCAGAGGCTCCTATAATTCACCCCTCCACTTT. It yields the protein CASSDARGSYNSPLHF.

The V gene is TRBV5-1, the J gene TRBJ2-5; 8 bases agree with TRBD2. Looked up from germline, CDR1 is SGHRS and CDR2 is YFSETQ. The CDR3 has 13 residues. V lost 4 bases and J lost 4; bases outside the gene matches: 3. The CDR3 coding sequence is TGCGCCAGCAGCCCGGGGGGGCGAGAGACCCAGTACTTC. Its protein is CASSPGGRETQYF.

A few counts support this clone. J is TRBJ1-1 and V is TRBV10-3; 10 positions match TRBD1. Germline CDR1 ENHRY, CDR2 SYGVKD. The CDR3 runs 17 residues. The ends lost 0 bases at V and 5 bases at J; junction bases unmatched: 9. CDR3 residues: CAISESSVGQGRTEAFF. Written as DNA, the CDR3 is TGTGCCATCAGTGAGTCGAGTGTGGGACAGGGGAGGACTGAAGCTTTCTTT.

V and J are TRBV5-1 and TRBJ2-5; 8 nucleotides agree with TRBD2. Germline trimming cut 1 base from V and 2 bases from J; bases unmatched to any gene: 4. This CDR3 comprises 15 residues. Per the germline V gene, CDR1 is SGHRS and CDR2 is YFSETQ. The CDR3 spells CASSLRGGSQETQYF. The DNA of the CDR3 is TGCGCCAGCAGCTTGCGGGGGGGCTCGCAAGAGACCCAGTACTTC.

This chain links TRBV18 with TRBJ2-3; 11 bases match TRBD2. CDR1 and CDR2 (germline): KGHSH, LQKENI. The CDR3 runs to 15 residues. Trimming at V came to 5 bases and at J to 1 base, leaving 2 bases not matched to a gene. The CDR3 loop reads CASSAGLAGTDTQYF. As DNA, the CDR3 is TGTGCCAGCTCAGCGGGACTAGCGGGCACAGATACGCAGTATTTT.

The J gene is TRBJ1-6, the V gene TRBV5-1; tentatively, D is TRBD1 (6 bases). Per germline, CDR1 SGHRS and CDR2 YFSETQ. V lost 4 bases and J 0 bases, leaving 14 bases between the germline ends. There are 17 residues in the CDR3. CDR3 sequence reads: CASSEGVTYSYNSPLHF. The CDR3 coding sequence is TGCGCCAGCAGCGAGGGGGTAACTTACTCCTATAATTCACCCCTCCACTTT.

The J gene is TRBJ2-3, the V gene TRBV27; 8 bases fit TRBD2. The V gene's germline CDR1 is MNHEY and CDR2 SMNVEV (reference sequence). V was pared by 0 bases and J by 5 bases, with 7 bases of the junction left unmatched. The CDR3 totals 16 residues. CDR3 DNA sequence: TGTGCCAGCAGTTTATCGCGGGGGGCGAGGGGAGATACGCAGTATTTT. Encoded protein: CASSLSRGARGDTQYF.

This chain uses TRBV6-5 with TRBJ2-7; D perhaps matches TRBD2 (6 bases). V lost 6 bases, J lost 0 bases, and 12 bases lay in between. Germline V gene data show CDR1 as MNHEY and CDR2 as SVGAGI. The CDR3 loop spans 14 amino acids. CDR3 in amino acids: CASRTARGSYEQYF. The CDR3 nucleotides read TGTGCCAGCAGGACCGCGCGGGGCTCCTACGAGCAGTACTTC.

In DNA form, the CDR3 reads TGTGCCAGCAGCCCGAGGAGTCGCGAGACCCAGTACTTC. This codes for CASSPRSRETQYF. This chain links TRBV11-1 with TRBJ2-5; D gene ambiguous. V was trimmed by 5 bases and J by 5 bases, leaving 12 bases between them. The length of the CDR3 is 13 residues. Germline loops: CDR1 SGHAT, CDR2 FQDESV (reference sequence).

The gene calls are TRBV6-6 and TRBJ2-3; 8 bases match TRBD2. Germline V lookup: CDR1 MNHNY, CDR2 SVGAGI (reference sequence). This CDR3 spans 14 amino acids. V shed 4 bases, J shed 4 bases, and the junction held 4 bases outside the gene matches. The CDR3 protein is CASSSGGASDTQYF. CDR3 in DNA: TGTGCCAGCAGTTCGGGGGGGGCGTCAGATACGCAGTATTTT.

The chain joins TRBV5-1 to TRBJ2-3; no firm D call. V was clipped by 1 base and J by 0 bases, with 9 bases between them. The CDR3 covers 15 residues. Germline CDR1 reads SGHRS; CDR2 reads YFSETQ. The CDR3 region is CASSLPSSSTDTQYF. The DNA of the CDR3 is TGCGCCAGCAGCTTGCCAAGCTCGAGCACAGATACGCAGTATTTT. Drawing the rest from reference TRBV5-1 and TRBJ2-3, the complete variable domain is KAGVTQTPRYLIKTRGQQVTLSCSPISGHRSVSWYQQTPGQGLQFLFEYFSETQRNKGNFPGRFSGRQFSNSRSEMNVSTLELGDSALYLCASSLPSSSTDTQYFGPGTRLTVL.